This TCR beta chain is from a study of vaccination and CD4 T cells after COVID-19. At the level of the study: Cells received overlapping spike peptides from SARS-CoV-2, HCoV-NL63, HCoV-OC43 and HCoV-229E as stimulation.

Cultured CD4+ T cells had their DNA profiled by the Oncomine TCR Beta short-read assay. TCRdb ran MiXCR on the PCR reads and lists one entry per CDR3 protein. Among roughly 6,600 distinct CDR3 sequences listed, less than 60% were seen once. With V trimmed by 3 bases and J by 5 bases, 11 bases remained unmatched. CDR3 length: 16 amino acids. Germline values: CDR1 SGHTA, CDR2 FQGNSA. This clonotype turned up a few times. Its antigen remains unidentified. Treatment given: 10-day PBMC culture with coronavirus spike peptide pools or control peptides (ViraFEST assay). The unexposed donor's CD4+ T cells were collected before the COVID-19 pandemic (2011-2018). About 1.8 million PBMCs per well were cultured with approximately 9.9 IU/ml IL-2 and roughly 10 ug/ml peptide pools.

The sequencing sample was made of CD4+ T cells from blood, cultured in vitro. The receptor was derived from a human donor in good health. The chain is built from TRBV7-2 and TRBJ2-3; 7 bases are a match to TRBD2. The CDR3 DNA is TGTGCCAGCAGCTTTTTATCCGGGGGGAGGGGAGATACGCAGTATTTT. Its protein is CASSFLSGGRGDTQYF.